The following is a TCR beta chain sequence with its context. Germline V lookup: CDR1 SGHDN, CDR2 FVKESK. The CDR3 is 13 amino acids. The ends lost 4 bases at V and 6 bases at J; junction bases unmatched: 2. This record belongs to a study of T cell responses to AZD1222 COVID-19 vaccine. Produced via immunoSEQ multiplex PCR; TCRdb's table is partial and in-frame only. The sample lists tens of thousands of clones, roughly 88% occurring once. This TCR came from an adult who received the AZD1222 COVID-19 vaccine. This specimen consisted of peripheral blood, obtained 28 days after the second AZD1222 dose. The chain recombines TRBV14 with TRBJ1-2; TRBD1 matches 10 bases. The CDR3 region is CASSRQGADGYTF. DNA of the CDR3: TGTGCCAGCAGCCGACAGGGGGCGGATGGCTACACCTTC.